A single sample is the source of the 27 T cell receptor beta chains below, sequenced in a study of T-cell memory formation after mild COVID-19. TCRdb reprocessed the 5' RACE reads with MiXCR, giving one entry per CDR3 protein. The data show 500,000 to 650,000 distinct CDR3 sequences, 20% to 25% seen once. The sequencing input was PBMCs or a T cell subset sorted from them (not recorded which). The receptor set was obtained from an adult woman who had mild COVID-19 (a few samples of this study predate the infection). Cell type and time point are not known.

This chain joins TRBV12-3 or TRBV12-4 and TRBJ1-4; D ambiguous. The CDR3 totals 12 residues. V dropped 4 bases and J dropped 11 bases, with 11 bases sitting between them. The CDR3 sequence is CASSYGPPKLFF. The CDR3 DNA reads as TGTGCCAGCAGTTATGGACCCCCTAAACTGTTTTTT.

The V call is TRBV9, the J call TRBJ2-1, with D perhaps matching TRBD2 (6 bases). Germline CDR1 is SGDLS and CDR2 is YYNGEE. V was shortened by 2 bases and J by 1 base, with 10 bases between the two germline ends. The CDR3 is 15 amino acids. CDR3 region: CASSVSGISYNEQFF. The CDR3 DNA sequence: TGTGCCAGCAGCGTTAGCGGCATATCCTACAATGAGCAGTTCTTC.

The sample holds many counts of this clonotype. This chain uses TRBV7-9 with TRBJ1-6; weak D call: TRBD1 (5 bases). Trimming shortened V by 5 bases and J by 6 bases, and 8 bases separated the two germline ends. CDR3 length equals 13 residues. The V gene's germline CDR1 is SEHNR and CDR2 FQNEAQ (reference sequence). The CDR3 region has the DNA TGTGCCAGCAGCAGGGGAATTAATTCACCCCTCCACTTT. Translating it yields CASSRGINSPLHF. Supplemented by reference TRBV7-9 and TRBJ1-6, the full variable domain reads DTGVSQNPRHKITKRGQNVTFRCDPISEHNRLYWYRQTLGQGPEFLTYFQNEAQLEKSRLLSDRFSAERPKGSFSTLEIQRTEQGDSAMYLCASSRGINSPLHFGNGTRLTVT.

The J gene is TRBJ1-4, the V gene TRBV6-5; 8 nucleotides align to TRBD1. Per the germline V gene, CDR1 is MNHEY and CDR2 is SVGAGI. With 2 bases clipped from V and 8 bases from J, the junction kept 10 bases outside the gene matches. This CDR3 contains 16 residues. CDR3 in amino acids: CASSYRRTGFFEKLFF. As DNA, the CDR3 is TGTGCCAGCAGTTACCGACGGACAGGGTTTTTCGAAAAACTGTTTTTT.

This clonotype was counted between two and nine times. J is TRBJ2-1 and V is TRBV7-6, with 13 bases aligning to TRBD2. Trimming cost V 4 bases and J 2 bases; bases outside gene matches: 14. The CDR3 extends over 20 amino acids. Per germline, CDR1 SGHVS and CDR2 FNYEAQ. CDR3 DNA: TGTGCCAGCAGCTCTAATCCCGGACTAGCGGGAGTATTCCCCTACAATGAGCAGTTCTTC. Its translation: CASSSNPGLAGVFPYNEQFF.

This chain connects TRBV5-5 to TRBJ2-2; D gene uncertain. The germline gives CDR1 SGHKS, CDR2 YYEKEE (reference sequence). CDR3 length equals 14 residues. The germline V and J ends were trimmed by 2 bases and 4 bases, with 9 bases remaining between them. In DNA form, the CDR3 reads TGTGCCAGCAGCTTTCTGTCTACCACCGGGGAGCTGTTTTTT. It translates to CASSFLSTTGELFF. The full variable domain, rest sourced from reference TRBV5-5 and TRBJ2-2, is DAGVTQSPTHLIKTRGQQVTLRCSPISGHKSVSWYQQVLGQGPQFIFQYYEKEERGRGNFPDRFSARQFPNYSSELNVNALLLGDSALYLCASSFLSTTGELFFGEGSRLTVL.

This clonotype appeared a few times. The rearrangement links TRBV7-2 to TRBJ2-1; 10 bases fit TRBD2. With V trimmed by 3 bases and J by 6 bases, 5 bases remained unmatched. The CDR3 extends over 15 amino acids. Germline V lookup: CDR1 SGHTA, CDR2 FQGNSA. This CDR3 is CASSFWTSGSNEQFF. As DNA, the CDR3 is TGTGCCAGCAGCTTTTGGACTAGCGGAAGCAATGAGCAGTTCTTC.

The V gene is TRBV7-2, the J gene TRBJ2-5; tentative D call: TRBD1 (6 bases). The CDR3 runs to 15 residues. V was shortened by 5 bases and J by 2 bases, with 15 bases between the two germline ends. Germline lookup yields CDR1 SGHTA and CDR2 FQGNSA. The chain's CDR3 is CASSIMTGRQETQYF. The CDR3 bases are TGTGCCAGCAGCATCATGACAGGTCGACAAGAGACCCAGTACTTC.

The chain is built from TRBV12-3 or TRBV12-4 and TRBJ2-3; 7 bases match TRBD2. V shed 5 bases and J 4 bases; nucleotides not matched to a gene: 9. This CDR3 spans 15 amino acids. This CDR3 reads CASSAGETRADTQYF. In DNA, the CDR3 is TGTGCCAGCAGTGCGGGAGAGACGCGAGCAGATACGCAGTATTTT.

This clonotype has ten or more counts. The rearrangement joins TRBV15 to TRBJ2-3; D is possibly TRBD2 (6 bases). Between the trimmed V and J ends, which lost 4 bases and 4 bases, there was a span of 18 bases. CDR1 and CDR2 (germline): LNHNV, YYDKDF (reference sequence). The CDR3 has 16 residues. Here the CDR3 DNA reads TGTGCCACCAGCACCGGAGGGTGGGTGGGGCCAGATACGCAGTATTTT. This gives the protein CATSTGGWVGPDTQYF.

The chain is built from TRBV6-5 and TRBJ1-1; 7 nucleotides match TRBD1. Unmatched junction bases numbered 6, after V lost 7 bases and J lost 1 base. CDR1 is MNHEY and CDR2 is SVGAGI in the germline V gene. The length of the CDR3 is 14 residues. CDR3 sequence reads: CASTGNRGNTEAFF. The CDR3 DNA follows: TGTGCCAGCACCGGAAACAGGGGGAACACTGAAGCTTTCTTT.

This clonotype was seen more than once but under ten times. The rearrangement uses TRBV19 and TRBJ1-5; D is perhaps TRBD1 (6 bases). The CDR3 runs to 15 residues. V gave up 5 bases and J gave up 6 bases, with 17 bases separating them. The germline V gene has CDR1 LNHDA and CDR2 SQIVND (reference sequence). The CDR3 DNA follows: TGTGCCAGTAGTGTCATTCAGGGGCAGGGTCAGCCCCAGCATTTT. This gives the protein CASSVIQGQGQPQHF.

The chain couples TRBV29-1 to TRBJ2-7, with D tentatively TRBD1 or TRBD2 (6 bases each). The V and J ends lost 6 bases and 0 bases respectively, with 12 bases between them. The CDR3 length is 13 residues. Germline V lookup: CDR1 SQVTM, CDR2 ANQGSEA. CDR3 sequence (DNA): TGCAGCGTACGAGAGGGGGGCTCCTACGAGCAGTACTTC. It yields the protein CSVREGGSYEQYF.

This clonotype was seen a few times. J is TRBJ1-2 and V is TRBV7-9; D gene uncertain. V was pared by 5 bases and J by 2 bases, with 15 bases between. The CDR3 spans 15 residues. Per germline, CDR1 SEHNR and CDR2 FQNEAQ (reference sequence). DNA of the CDR3: TGTGCCAGCAGCCCCTACGGGAGGAAGAACTATGGCTACACCTTC. It translates to CASSPYGRKNYGYTF.

About this clonotype itself: A junction end diverges from the germline sequence, so it may reflect a read error. The chain joins TRBV5-6 to TRBJ1-2, with no clear D. The CDR3 runs 13 residues. Germline V lookup: CDR1 SGHDT, CDR2 YYEEEE. The DNA of the CDR3 is TGTGCCAGCAGTTTGGACGGCCACTATGGCTACACCTTC. It codes for CASSLDGHYGYTF.

The V and J genes are TRBV2 and TRBJ1-3; 7 nucleotides align to TRBD1. Germline CDR1 SNHLY, CDR2 FYNNEI. With V trimmed by 4 bases and J by 0 bases, 3 bases remained unmatched. CDR3 length: 15 amino acids. The CDR3 region has the DNA TGTGCCAGCAGTGCTGGGACAGTCTCTGGAAACACCATATATTTT. This encodes CASSAGTVSGNTIYF.

This clonotype was observed a single time. V usage is TRBV21-1 and J usage is TRBJ1-5; the table assigns TRBD1, which was not confirmed against the DNA. TRBV21-1 is recorded as a pseudogene. The CDR3 sequence is 20 residues long. The CDR3 DNA reads as TGTGCCAGCAGCAAAGAAGTGGGACAGATCTATCCATTGGAGGATCAGCCCCAGCATTTT. Translated, it gives CASSKEVGQIYPLEDQPQHF.

The table lists this clonotype with a few counts. The chain has TRBV7-9 and TRBJ1-2; unclear D gene. CDR3 length: 13 amino acids. V lost 1 base to trimming and J lost 4 bases, with 7 bases between them. CDR1 and CDR2 (germline): SEHNR, FQNEAQ (reference sequence). CDR3 in amino acids: CASSLGALYGYTF. The CDR3 nucleotides read TGTGCCAGCAGCTTAGGGGCGCTCTATGGCTACACCTTC. Drawing the rest from reference TRBV7-9 and TRBJ1-2, the complete variable domain is DTGVSQNPRHKITKRGQNVTFRCDPISEHNRLYWYRQTLGQGPEFLTYFQNEAQLEKSRLLSDRFSAERPKGSFSTLEIQRTEQGDSAMYLCASSLGALYGYTFGSGTRLTVV.

The V gene is TRBV12-3 or TRBV12-4, the J gene TRBJ2-1; the match to TRBD2 covers 7 bases. Germline trimming cut 10 bases from V and 8 bases from J; bases unmatched to any gene: 11. This CDR3 has 13 residues. CDR3 protein: CATASGPLYEQFF. CDR3 nucleotide sequence: TGTGCCACCGCTAGCGGTCCACTCTATGAGCAGTTCTTC.

The chain recombines TRBV29-1 with TRBJ2-7, with D uncertain. Deletions cut 4 bases from V and 6 bases from J, with 10 bases between. From germline, CDR1 is SQVTM and CDR2 ANQGSEA. The CDR3 runs 11 residues. The CDR3 spells CSVAGFSEQYF. The CDR3 nucleotides read TGCAGCGTTGCAGGTTTTTCCGAGCAGTACTTC.

The chain is built from TRBV2 and TRBJ1-5; 9 positions agree with TRBD1. J lost 9 bases, V lost 1 base, and 4 bases had no gene match. This CDR3 spans 14 amino acids. CDR1 and CDR2 from the germline V gene are SNHLY and FYNNEI. CDR3 nucleotides: TGTGCCAGCAGTGAAGGGACAGGGGTGGCGCCCCAGCATTTT. This sequence encodes CASSEGTGVAPQHF.

This clonotype was detected a few times. The chain employs TRBV12-3 or TRBV12-4 and TRBJ1-1; possibly TRBD1 for D (5 bases). This CDR3 region has 14 residues. The V end lost 6 bases, the J end lost 8 bases, and 19 bases lay between the germline ends. In nucleotides, the CDR3 is TGTGCCAGCAGCCCCGGGACGCCCTTTTCAGAAGCTTTCTTT. It codes for CASSPGTPFSEAFF.

The rearrangement joins TRBV12-3 or TRBV12-4 to TRBJ1-1; D might be TRBD1 (5 bases). This CDR3 region has 14 residues. Trimming stripped 5 bases from V and 1 base from J, with 11 bases between. The DNA of the CDR3 is TGTGCCAGCAGTACCGGGGCGGGGAACACTGAAGCTTTCTTT. Its translation is CASSTGAGNTEAFF.

V and J are TRBV29-1 and TRBJ2-1; 8 bases line up with TRBD1. CDR3 size: 14 residues. Trimming at V came to 4 bases and at J to 4 bases, leaving 6 bases not matched to a gene. In germline, CDR1 is SQVTM, CDR2 ANQGSEA. CDR3 coding DNA: TGCAGCGTTGTTCGAAGGGACAGGTACAATGAGCAGTTCTTC. Its protein is CSVVRRDRYNEQFF.

This clonotype was observed a handful of times. This chain uses TRBV4-2 with TRBJ1-5, with 9 bases identical to TRBD1. Germline assignment: CDR1 LGHNA and CDR2 YNFKEQ. J gave up 1 base and V 3 bases, and 4 bases lay outside the gene matches. The CDR3 spans 16 residues. CDR3 amino acids: CASSQGQGTSNQPQHF. The CDR3 DNA reads as TGTGCCAGCAGCCAGGGACAGGGAACGAGCAATCAGCCCCAGCATTTT.

This clonotype was counted only a few times. This rearrangement joins TRBV5-1 to TRBJ2-1, with D perhaps matching TRBD1 (6 bases). The CDR3 runs to 14 residues. Germline CDR1 is SGHRS and CDR2 is YFSETQ. Trimming stripped 5 bases from V and 7 bases from J, with 16 bases between. The CDR3 DNA follows: TGCGCCAGCAGTTTTACGGCAGGGGAAAATGAGCAGTTCTTC. Translation: CASSFTAGENEQFF.

This clonotype was detected a few times. The chain combines TRBV20-1 with TRBJ2-5; the match to TRBD1 covers 8 bases. This CDR3 has 13 amino acids. Trimming at V came to 3 bases and at J to 4 bases, leaving 4 bases not matched to a gene. CDR1 and CDR2 (germline): DFQATT, SNEGSKA (reference sequence). CDR3 loop: CSARAGGRETQYF. The CDR3 region has the DNA TGCAGTGCTAGGGCAGGGGGCCGAGAGACCCAGTACTTC.